This T cell receptor beta chain was recovered during a study of glioma-infiltrating T cells. Study information: Low-grade gliomas were grade II; glioblastomas were grade IV at initial diagnosis. Dexamethasone exposure before glioma surgery was limited to six or fewer days.

Using RNA template, CDR3s of TCR alpha and beta were amplified with iRepertoire arm-PCR. TCRdb re-called the multiplex PCR reads through MiXCR, storing one row per CDR3 protein. The data contain around 390,000 distinct CDR3 sequences, roughly two fifths of them singletons. V lost 4 bases and J lost 0, with 16 bases in between. The CDR3 runs 17 residues. Per germline, CDR1 MDHEN and CDR2 SYDVKM. The rearrangement joins TRBV28 to TRBJ2-1; no definite D call. The clonotype comes from a human donor with low-grade glioma or glioblastoma, undergoing nonglioma brain surgery, or in good health (not recorded which). Sample: glioma tissue, nonneoplastic brain tissue, or PBMCs (not recorded which). CDR3 amino acids: CASSWAGFESSYNEQFF. The CDR3 DNA is TGTGCCAGCAGTTGGGCAGGCTTCGAAAGCTCCTACAATGAGCAGTTCTTC.